This TCR beta chain was identified during a study of shared clonotypes between healthy human individuals. The study, taken as a whole, reports: Genetic and exposure-history diversity was limited by the few donors. Only blood samples were collected, and tissue repertoires likely differ.

Repertoires were generated with immunoSEQ multiplex PCR, while TCRdb's copy carries only in-frame clones and drops some. The data contain fewer than 1.4 million clones, approximately 78% of them singletons. Trimming took 5 bases from V and 5 from J; bases not matched to a gene: 14. The CDR3 runs to 16 residues. Per germline, CDR1 MNHNY and CDR2 SVGAGI (reference sequence). This clone has only one observation. Its matching antigen is unknown. Sequences were obtained from memory CD4+ T cells from PBMCs. Subset reported: CD45RA-negative fraction. This chain uses TRBV6-6 with TRBJ2-7; 8 nucleotides match TRBD2. The origin of this receptor is a man between 18 and 29 years old in good health. Some clones in this sample may be carry-over from other donors' samples. CDR3 residues: CASSPPGGLGAHEQYF. Written as DNA, the CDR3 is TGTGCCAGCAGTCCACCTGGGGGACTAGGAGCCCACGAGCAGTACTTC.